Following are 27 T cell receptor beta chains from one sample sequenced in a study of T cell repertoires in cytomegalovirus infection. TCRdb re-analysed the reads in MiXCR, keeping a single row per CDR3 protein. Here the sample spans nearly 650,000 distinct CDR3 sequences, 20% to 25% being singletons. Sequences were obtained from CD8+ T cells from PBMCs. These receptors were taken from a human donor in good health (CMV status not recorded). Some clones in this sample may be carry-over from other donors' samples.

About this clonotype: A single base separates this from a much larger clone, so it may be a read error. No conserved phenylalanine or tryptophan is present at the end of the CDR3, so a read error is the likely explanation. V and J are TRBV7-8 and TRBJ2-1, with 7 bases aligning to TRBD2. Trimming took 3 bases from V and 11 from J; bases not matched to a gene: 25. Per the germline V gene, CDR1 is SGHVS and CDR2 is FQNEAQ. This CDR3 spans 19 amino acids. CDR3 nucleotides: TGTGCCAGCAGCTTCGGCGGTTGGGGTGACGGGGGGTCCCGGGGGAAGCAGTTCTCC. Translation gives CASSFGGWGDGGSRGKQFS.

J is TRBJ2-2 and V is TRBV14; D is undetermined. Trimming stripped 0 bases from V and 1 base from J, with 9 bases between. CDR1 SGHDN and CDR2 FVKESK come from the germline V gene. The CDR3 extends over 16 amino acids. CDR3: CASSQDPVVNTGELFF. The CDR3 DNA is TGTGCCAGCAGCCAAGATCCTGTAGTGAACACCGGGGAGCTGTTTTTT.

The chain carries TRBV7-9 and TRBJ1-4; D might be TRBD1 (5 bases). The CDR3 has 15 amino acids. Germline V gives CDR1 SEHNR, CDR2 FQNEAQ (reference sequence). Trimming shortened V by 5 bases and J by 3 bases, and 13 bases separated the two germline ends. The CDR3 DNA reads TGTGCCAGCAGCGTGGGACCGGGCTCTAATGAAAAACTGTTTTTT. Translating it yields CASSVGPGSNEKLFF.

In this sample, this clonotype turned up a few times. The chain's CDR3 is CASSQTGTAVSSGANVLTF. The CDR3 DNA reads TGCGCCAGCAGCCAGACCGGGACCGCAGTGAGCTCTGGGGCCAACGTCCTGACTTTC. This sequence joins TRBV4-3 and TRBJ2-6; D may correspond to TRBD1 or TRBD2 (5 bases each). This CDR3 region has 19 residues. Trimming took off 3 bases at V and 0 bases at J, with 18 bases between the two ends. The germline V gene has CDR1 LGHNA and CDR2 YSLEER.

This clonotype was seen only a few times. This chain uses TRBV29-1 with TRBJ1-1, with D possibly TRBD1 on 5 matching bases. V was pared by 6 bases and J by 2 bases, with 16 bases between. This CDR3 region has 14 residues. The germline V gene encodes CDR1 SQVTM and CDR2 ANQGSEA. The CDR3 region is CSVARQSANTEAFF. CDR3 nucleotide sequence: TGCAGCGTCGCTCGACAGTCCGCCAACACTGAAGCTTTCTTT.

The chain combines TRBV7-9 with TRBJ2-7; no reliable D call. In germline, CDR1 is SEHNR, CDR2 FQNEAQ (reference sequence). The CDR3 extends over 12 amino acids. Trimming stripped 4 bases from V and 3 bases from J, with 7 bases between. The CDR3 region has the DNA TGTGCCAGCAGCTCGATTCACTACGAGCAGTACTTC. This encodes CASSSIHYEQYF.

This clonotype has a count of ten or more. This chain connects TRBV4-1 to TRBJ1-2, with D uncertain. This CDR3 is built from 15 residues. Germline V CDR1 and CDR2: MGHRA, YSYEKL. The V and J ends lost 0 bases and 3 bases respectively, with 11 bases between them. CDR3 DNA: TGCGCCAGCAGCCAAGATGGCTTACAGCACTATGGCTACACCTTC. Its translation is CASSQDGLQHYGYTF.

This clonotype was counted ten times or more. The chain is built from TRBV2 and TRBJ2-7; D remains unclear. This CDR3 is built from 11 residues. Trimming pared 3 bases from V and 4 bases from J, leaving 4 bases between. Germline assignment: CDR1 SNHLY and CDR2 FYNNEI. In nucleotides, the CDR3 is TGTGCCAGCAGTGATAAGTACGAGCAGTACTTC. Translating it yields CASSDKYEQYF.

The J gene is TRBJ2-1, the V gene TRBV7-6; TRBD2 aligns across 8 bases. Germline CDR1 SGHVS, CDR2 FNYEAQ. Trimming at V came to 3 bases and at J to 0 bases, leaving 7 bases not matched to a gene. The length of the CDR3 is 17 residues. This chain's CDR3 is CASSFAGGVSSYNEQFF. CDR3 sequence (DNA): TGTGCCAGCAGCTTTGCGGGGGGAGTGAGCTCCTACAATGAGCAGTTCTTC.

This clonotype appeared a few times. The chain couples TRBV6-5 to TRBJ1-1; maybe TRBD1 (5 bases). The CDR3 runs to 14 residues. V was clipped by 7 bases and J by 5 bases, with 17 bases between them. Germline loops: CDR1 MNHEY, CDR2 SVGAGI. The CDR3 here is CASIPGPWKTEAFF. The CDR3 region has the DNA TGTGCCAGCATACCGGGACCATGGAAGACTGAAGCTTTCTTT.

To note about this clonotype: A read error may produce the germline difference seen at one junction end. The chain joins TRBV7-9 to TRBJ2-7; 7 nucleotides align to TRBD2. Germline CDR1 reads SEHNR; CDR2 reads FQNEAQ (reference sequence). The CDR3 extends over 11 amino acids. CDR3 sequence reads: CAIKPLVGEGF. The CDR3, as DNA: TGTGCCATCAAGCCTCTCGTAGGGGAGGGCTTC. Complete variable domain (other parts from reference TRBV7-9 and TRBJ2-7): DTGVSQNPRHKITKRGQNVTFRCDPISEHNRLYWYRQTLGQGPEFLTYFQNEAQLEKSRLLSDRFSAERPKGSFSTLEIQRTEQGDSAMYLCAIKPLVGEGFGPGTRLTVT.

This clonotype was found a few times. V gene TRBV6-1 combines with J gene TRBJ1-1, with D possibly being TRBD1 (5 bases). The germline gives CDR1 MNHNS, CDR2 SASEGT. Trimming took 3 bases from V and 6 from J, leaving 17 bases between them. This CDR3 is built from 15 residues. The DNA of the CDR3 is TGTGCCAGCAGTGACCGTCTTGGGGGGTGGCCTGAAGCTTTCTTT. Residues: CASSDRLGGWPEAFF.

In its sample, this clonotype was seen a few times. J is TRBJ1-5 and V is TRBV15, with D tentatively TRBD1 (5 bases). Germline V gene data show CDR1 as LNHNV and CDR2 as YYDKDF (reference sequence). V lost 1 base, J lost 4 bases, and 20 bases lay in between. This CDR3 comprises 18 residues. CDR3 in DNA: TGTGCCACCAGCAGAGTAGAAACGCCCGGGGCCATTAATCAGCCCCAGCATTTT. Its translation: CATSRVETPGAINQPQHF.

Only a few counts were recorded for this clonotype. The chain recombines TRBV2 with TRBJ2-1, with D maybe TRBD2 (6 bases). The CDR3 sequence is 15 residues long. CDR1 and CDR2 (germline): SNHLY, FYNNEI. The V end lost 2 bases, the J end lost 2 bases, and 10 bases lay between the germline ends. The CDR3 sequence is CASSETSTPYNEQFF. CDR3 DNA: TGTGCCAGCAGTGAAACTAGCACTCCCTACAATGAGCAGTTCTTC.

A few counts support this clonotype. The chain joins TRBV7-9 to TRBJ1-1; 8 nucleotides match TRBD1. The germline CDR1 and CDR2 sequences are SEHNR and FQNEAQ (reference sequence). V trimming: 5 bases; J trimming: 7 bases; junction bases outside the gene matches: 9. This CDR3 region has 14 residues. CDR3 nucleotide sequence: TGTGCCAGCAGCGCTCCGGACAGGGTTCTTGAAGCTTTCTTT. It codes for CASSAPDRVLEAFF.

The genes are TRBV4-1 and TRBJ2-1; D might be TRBD2 (7 bases). V shed 3 bases and J shed 0 bases, with 12 bases lying between them. The CDR3 has 16 residues. Germline V gene lookup returns CDR1 MGHRA and CDR2 YSYEKL. The CDR3 is CASSQRGLSSYNEQFF. The CDR3 region has the DNA TGCGCCAGCAGCCAGCGGGGGCTTAGCTCCTACAATGAGCAGTTCTTC.

The rearrangement links TRBV6-2 or TRBV6-3 to TRBJ1-1; D is undetermined. Germline V gene lookup returns CDR1 MNHEY and CDR2 SVGEGT. The V and J ends lost 6 bases and 5 bases respectively, with 16 bases between them. The length of the CDR3 is 14 residues. CDR3 amino acids: CASRLGPSWTEAFF. The CDR3 DNA follows: TGTGCCAGCAGACTCGGACCGTCGTGGACTGAAGCTTTCTTT.

This clonotype was recorded many times. The rearrangement joins TRBV20-1 to TRBJ2-7; 8 positions agree with TRBD2. The CDR3 runs to 13 residues. Unmatched junction bases numbered 1, after V lost 0 bases and J lost 3 bases. The germline CDR1 and CDR2 sequences are DFQATT and SNEGSKA (reference sequence). The CDR3 bases are TGCAGTGCTAGAGAAAGCGGGAGCTACGAGCAGTACGTC. Translating it yields CSARESGSYEQYV.

The chain combines TRBV19 with TRBJ1-1; tentatively, D is TRBD1 (6 bases). V shed 2 bases and J shed 3 bases, with 13 bases lying between them. This CDR3 has 15 amino acids. Looked up from germline, CDR1 is LNHDA and CDR2 is SQIVND (reference sequence). The CDR3 here is CASSITGMMDTEAFF. CDR3 in DNA: TGTGCCAGTAGTATAACAGGGATGATGGACACTGAAGCTTTCTTT. Together with reference TRBV19 and TRBJ1-1, the CDR3 gives the full variable domain: DGGITQSPKYLFRKEGQNVTLSCEQNLNHDAMYWYRQDPGQGLRLIYYSQIVNDFQKGDIAEGYSVSREKKESFPLTVTSAQKNPTAFYLCASSITGMMDTEAFFGQGTRLTVV.

V usage is TRBV28 and J usage is TRBJ2-7; TRBD1 matches 10 bases. After removal of 5 bases from V and 6 bases from J, the junction contained 7 bases not matched to a gene. The CDR3 has 14 residues. The germline V gene has CDR1 MDHEN and CDR2 SYDVKM. In DNA form, the CDR3 reads TGTGCCAGCAGTCCCGTAGGGACAGGGGTCGAGCAGTACGTC. Translated, it gives CASSPVGTGVEQYV.

The V gene is TRBV29-1, the J gene TRBJ2-1; 10 bases agree with TRBD2. J lost 0 bases, V lost 1 base, and 3 bases had no gene match. The CDR3 has 16 residues. Germline CDR1 SQVTM, CDR2 ANQGSEA. CDR3 sequence: CSVEGQRGGSYNEQFF. DNA of the CDR3: TGCAGCGTTGAAGGACAGCGGGGGGGCTCCTACAATGAGCAGTTCTTC.

This clonotype was picked up a small number of times. The rearrangement links TRBV29-1 to TRBJ2-1, with 12 bases matching TRBD2. The CDR3 length is 14 residues. The germline V gene has CDR1 SQVTM and CDR2 ANQGSEA. Trimming at V came to 5 bases and at J to 9 bases, leaving 8 bases not matched to a gene. The CDR3 DNA is TGCAGCGTTCCCACTAGCGGGGGGCCCGGTGAGCAGTTCTTC. Amino acids: CSVPTSGGPGEQFF.

This clonotype occurred a few times. This chain links TRBV6-2 or TRBV6-3 with TRBJ2-7; 9 positions agree with TRBD2. Germline trimming cut 1 base from V and 2 bases from J; bases unmatched to any gene: 0. This CDR3 is built from 14 residues. The germline V gene has CDR1 MNHEY and CDR2 SVGEGT. CDR3 nucleotide sequence: TGTGCCAGCAGTTACTTAGCGGGGGCCTACGAGCAGTACTTC. Its protein is CASSYLAGAYEQYF.

The gene calls are TRBV19 and TRBJ1-1, with a weak D call TRBD1 (6 bases). Trimming pared 7 bases from V and 5 bases from J, leaving 11 bases between. Germline V gene data show CDR1 as LNHDA and CDR2 as SQIVND (reference sequence). This CDR3 has 12 amino acids. The CDR3 DNA reads TGTGCCAGTATGCGGGGGGCGACTGAAGCTTTCTTT. Translating it yields CASMRGATEAFF.

In this sample, this clonotype turned up many times. The chain uses TRBV7-8 and TRBJ2-1; D not resolved. This CDR3 region has 11 residues. Trimming pared 4 bases from V and 15 bases from J, leaving 13 bases between. Per the germline V gene, CDR1 is SGHVS and CDR2 is FQNEAQ. The CDR3: CASSSDSMRFF. CDR3 DNA sequence: TGTGCCAGCAGCTCCGACTCGATGAGGTTCTTC.

V gene TRBV29-1 combines with J gene TRBJ1-3; 9 nucleotides match TRBD1. Per germline, CDR1 SQVTM and CDR2 ANQGSEA. This CDR3 has 15 amino acids. Germline trimming cut 2 bases from V and 5 bases from J; bases unmatched to any gene: 7. The CDR3 DNA follows: TGCAGCGTTGAAACCGAGACAGGGGGGAGAAACACCATATATTTT. Translated, it gives CSVETETGGRNTIYF.

This clonotype was seen only a few times. This chain connects TRBV6-6 to TRBJ1-4; D gene uncertain. Per germline, CDR1 MNHNY and CDR2 SVGAGI (reference sequence). Trimming shortened V by 6 bases and J by 10 bases, and 27 bases separated the two germline ends. CDR3 length: 17 amino acids. CDR3 sequence (DNA): TGTGCCAGCAGCCCCCCGGTCGGAAAGGAGCCTCCCGGAAAACTGTTTTTT. It specifies CASSPPVGKEPPGKLFF.